This T cell receptor beta chain was documented in a study of regulatory T cells in long-lasting Graves disease. Study results and limitations: With a few thousand shared public clonotypes, persistent patients exceeded new patients, who shared over 850. Accuracy was possibly reduced by small sample size. Persistent disease exhibited a predilection for TRBV28, TRBJ1-2 and TRBJ2-5.

Germline loops: CDR1 WNHNN, CDR2 SYGVQD (reference sequence). This CDR3 region has 13 residues. V was pared by 8 bases and J by 6 bases, with 6 bases of the junction left unmatched. Stated time point: newly diagnosed GD, antithyroid drugs for less than 3 months. Preparation of the TCR library used RNA extracted from PBMCs. Combining iRepertoire HTBI primers with Arm-PCR of CDR3 regions, the authors built TCR beta libraries. TCRdb reprocessed the multiplex PCR reads with MiXCR, giving one entry per CDR3 protein. The table records some 500,000 distinct CDR3 sequences, 15% to 20% of them present only once. In its sample, this clonotype was seen a few times. Its matching antigen is unknown. These same data were also listed under a study on T cells in Graves' hyperthyroidism and ophthalmopathy. That source notes: The primer set for the first-round RT-PCR of the TCR CDR3 was HTBI.

The sequenced sample was peripheral blood mononuclear cells (PBMCs), obtained at new diagnosis, from a patient treated with antithyroid drugs. The clonotype originates from a woman aged 35-65 years with Graves disease. V usage is TRBV10-1 and J usage is TRBJ2-3; 9 positions agree with TRBD2. CDR3 residues: CASGTSPPDTQYF. CDR3 nucleotides: TGCGCCAGCGGGACTAGCCCCCCGGATACGCAGTATTTT.